Following are 9 T cell receptor beta chains from one sample sequenced in a study of blood T cell repertoires in COVID-19. Measured with immunoSEQ multiplex PCR; TCRdb has only the in-frame clones, and not every one. The sample consists of about 250,000 clones, around 87% of them appearing once. Sequenced input: PBMCs or T cells enriched from blood (not recorded which). The receptors derive from a woman between 25 and 40 years old with acute COVID-19.

The V call is TRBV2, the J call TRBJ1-5; unclear D gene. V was cut by 1 base and J by 4 bases, with 11 bases left in between. This CDR3 is built from 15 residues. Germline values: CDR1 SNHLY, CDR2 FYNNEI. The CDR3 protein is CASSEEGGGNQPQHF. The CDR3 nucleotides are TGTGCCAGCAGTGAAGAGGGAGGTGGGAATCAGCCCCAGCATTTT.

This clone was seen once. The chain links TRBV19 to TRBJ1-5; tentative D call: TRBD1 (6 bases). Germline lookup yields CDR1 LNHDA and CDR2 SQIVND (reference sequence). This CDR3 is 15 amino acids long. V lost 5 bases and J lost 0, with 11 bases in between. Written as DNA, the CDR3 is TGTGCCAGTAGTCCCGGACAGTATAGCAATCAGCCCCAGCATTTT. It translates to CASSPGQYSNQPQHF.

At least ten counts were recorded for this clone. The chain couples TRBV25-1 to TRBJ1-6; 7 positions agree with TRBD1. Germline lookup yields CDR1 MGHDK and CDR2 SYGVNS. The CDR3 runs 13 residues. Trimming removed 6 bases from V and 8 bases from J; junction bases left unmatched: 4. The DNA of the CDR3 is TGTGCCAGCAGGAGGGGGACAGATTCACCCCTCCACTTT. This translates into CASRRGTDSPLHF.

The chain uses TRBV3-1 (or the pseudogene TRBV3-2) and TRBJ1-2, with 12 bases lining up with TRBD1. J gave up 8 bases and V 4 bases, and 5 bases lay outside the gene matches. The CDR3 loop spans 14 amino acids. Germline values: CDR1 LGHDT, CDR2 YNNKEL (reference sequence). The chain's CDR3 is CASSLGTGGSGYTF. For the CDR3, the DNA is TGTGCCAGCAGCCTGGGGACAGGGGGCAGCGGCTACACCTTC.

This clone was found a few times. The chain recombines TRBV6-5 with TRBJ2-7; a weak D match, TRBD1 (6 bases). V lost 0 bases, J lost 1 base, and 10 bases lay in between. The germline V gene has CDR1 MNHEY and CDR2 SVGAGI. CDR3 size: 15 residues. CDR3 residues: CASSYSSDRSYEQYF. Here the CDR3 DNA reads TGTGCCAGCAGTTACTCGAGCGACAGGTCCTACGAGCAGTACTTC.

The chain has TRBV27 and TRBJ1-6, with TRBD1 matching 7 bases. The ends lost 0 bases at V and 8 bases at J; junction bases unmatched: 1. CDR3 length: 14 residues. Germline V gives CDR1 MNHEY, CDR2 SMNVEV (reference sequence). CDR3 in amino acids: CASSLSRGDSPLHF. The CDR3 bases are TGTGCCAGCAGTTTATCCAGGGGGGATTCACCCCTCCACTTT.

V usage is TRBV7-9 and J usage is TRBJ2-7; 8 bases are shared with TRBD2. J gave up 3 bases and V 6 bases, and 7 bases lay outside the gene matches. Germline V gene lookup returns CDR1 SEHNR and CDR2 FQNEAQ (reference sequence). This CDR3 contains 14 residues. CDR3 sequence reads: CASRDSGANYEQYF. CDR3 in DNA: TGTGCCAGCAGGGATAGCGGGGCCAACTACGAGCAGTACTTC.

The chain links TRBV7-2 to TRBJ2-1; possible D gene TRBD2, 6 bases. The germline CDR1 and CDR2 sequences are SGHTA and FQGNSA. Trimming pared 4 bases from V and 5 bases from J, leaving 12 bases between. This CDR3 has 14 amino acids. CDR3 protein: CASSSRLANNEQFF. CDR3 sequence (DNA): TGTGCCAGCAGCTCAAGGCTAGCGAACAATGAGCAGTTCTTC.

The chain is built from TRBV28 and TRBJ2-3, with D possibly being TRBD1 (6 bases). Germline V gene sequence: CDR1 MDHEN, CDR2 SYDVKM. The V end lost 6 bases, the J end lost 0 bases, and 13 bases lay between the germline ends. The CDR3 sequence is 15 residues long. The CDR3 protein is CASRMKGGSTDTQYF. The CDR3 nucleotides are TGTGCCAGCAGGATGAAAGGGGGTAGCACAGATACGCAGTATTTT. Variable domain in full (rest from reference TRBV28 and TRBJ2-3): DVKVTQSSRYLVKRTGEKVFLECVQDMDHENMFWYRQDPGLGLRLIYFSYDVKMKEKGDIPEGYSVSREKKERFSLILESASTNQTSMYLCASRMKGGSTDTQYFGPGTRLTVL.